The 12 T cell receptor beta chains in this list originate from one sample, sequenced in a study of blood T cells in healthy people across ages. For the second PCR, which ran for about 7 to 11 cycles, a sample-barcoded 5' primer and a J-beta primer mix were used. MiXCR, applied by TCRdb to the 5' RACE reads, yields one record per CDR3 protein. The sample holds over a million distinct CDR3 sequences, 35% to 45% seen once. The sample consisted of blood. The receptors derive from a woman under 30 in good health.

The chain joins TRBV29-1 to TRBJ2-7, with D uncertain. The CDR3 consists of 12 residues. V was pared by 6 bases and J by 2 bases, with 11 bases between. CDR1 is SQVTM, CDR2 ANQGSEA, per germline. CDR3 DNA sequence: TGCAGCGTCCCCCATGGGCCCTACGAGCAGTACTTC. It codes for CSVPHGPYEQYF.

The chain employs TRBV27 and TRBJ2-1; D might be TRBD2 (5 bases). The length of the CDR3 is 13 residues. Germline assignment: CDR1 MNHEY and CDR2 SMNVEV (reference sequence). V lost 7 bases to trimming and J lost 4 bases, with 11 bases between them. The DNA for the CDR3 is TGTGCCAGCAAACTAGTGGGATACAATGAGCAGTTCTTC. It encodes CASKLVGYNEQFF.

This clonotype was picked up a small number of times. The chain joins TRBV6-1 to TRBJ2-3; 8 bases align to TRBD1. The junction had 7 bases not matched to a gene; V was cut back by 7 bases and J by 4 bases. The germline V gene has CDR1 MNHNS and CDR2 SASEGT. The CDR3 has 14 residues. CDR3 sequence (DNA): TGTGCCAGCAATTTTGGACAGGGTGCAGATACGCAGTATTTT. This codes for CASNFGQGADTQYF.

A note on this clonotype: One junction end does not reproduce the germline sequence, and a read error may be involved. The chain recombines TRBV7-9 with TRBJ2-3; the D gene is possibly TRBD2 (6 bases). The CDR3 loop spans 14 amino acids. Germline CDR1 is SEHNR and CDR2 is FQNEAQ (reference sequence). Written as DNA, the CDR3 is TGTGCCAGCAGCCTAGCGAGGCAGACAGATACGCAGTATTTT. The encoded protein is CASSLARQTDTQYF.

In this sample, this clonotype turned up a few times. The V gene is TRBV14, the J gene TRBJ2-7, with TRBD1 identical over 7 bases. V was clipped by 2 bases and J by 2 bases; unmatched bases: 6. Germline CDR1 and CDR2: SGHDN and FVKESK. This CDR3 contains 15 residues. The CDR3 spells CASSQHRDSTYEQYF. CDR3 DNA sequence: TGTGCCAGCAGCCAACACCGGGACAGTACCTACGAGCAGTACTTC.

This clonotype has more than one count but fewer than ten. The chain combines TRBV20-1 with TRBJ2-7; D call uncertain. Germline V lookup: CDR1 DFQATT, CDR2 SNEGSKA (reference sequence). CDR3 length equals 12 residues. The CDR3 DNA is TGCAGCCAATGGGATGCCTCGGGCGAGCAGTACTTC. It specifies CSQWDASGEQYF.

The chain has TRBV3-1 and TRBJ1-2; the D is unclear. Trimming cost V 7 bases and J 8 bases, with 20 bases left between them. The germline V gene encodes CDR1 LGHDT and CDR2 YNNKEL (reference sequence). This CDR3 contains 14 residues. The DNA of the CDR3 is TGTGCCAGCACCTTTTTTGGAGGTGGAAGAGGCTACACCTTC. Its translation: CASTFFGGGRGYTF.

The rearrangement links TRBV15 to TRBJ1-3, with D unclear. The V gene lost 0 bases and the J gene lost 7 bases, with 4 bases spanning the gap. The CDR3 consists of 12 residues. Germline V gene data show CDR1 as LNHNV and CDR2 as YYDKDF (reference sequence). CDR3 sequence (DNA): TGTGCCACCAGCAGAGATAAGAACACCATATATTTT. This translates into CATSRDKNTIYF. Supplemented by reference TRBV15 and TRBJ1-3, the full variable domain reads DAMVIQNPRYQVTQFGKPVTLSCSQTLNHNVMYWYQQKSSQAPKLLFHYYDKDFNNEADTPDNFQSRRPNTSFCFLDIRSPGLGDTAMYLCATSRDKNTIYFGEGSWLTVV.

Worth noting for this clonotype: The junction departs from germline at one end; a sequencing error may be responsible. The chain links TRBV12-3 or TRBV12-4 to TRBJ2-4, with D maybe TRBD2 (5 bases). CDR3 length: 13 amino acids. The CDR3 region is CASSVGRENVQYF. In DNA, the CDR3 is TGTGCCAGCAGTGTTGGACGGGAAAACGTTCAGTACTTC.

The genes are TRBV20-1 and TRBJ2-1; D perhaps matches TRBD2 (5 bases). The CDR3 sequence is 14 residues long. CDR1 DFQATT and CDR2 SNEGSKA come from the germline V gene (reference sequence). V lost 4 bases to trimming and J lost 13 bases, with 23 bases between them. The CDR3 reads CSATPTRSLETQFF. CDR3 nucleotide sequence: TGCAGTGCTACCCCAACTAGGAGTTTGGAGACCCAGTTCTTC.

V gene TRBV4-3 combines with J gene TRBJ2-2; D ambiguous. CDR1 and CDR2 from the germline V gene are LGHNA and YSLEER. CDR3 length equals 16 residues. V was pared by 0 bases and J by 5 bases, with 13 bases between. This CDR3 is CASSQDRWQWTGELFF. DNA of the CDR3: TGCGCCAGCAGCCAAGATCGATGGCAGTGGACCGGGGAGCTGTTTTTT.

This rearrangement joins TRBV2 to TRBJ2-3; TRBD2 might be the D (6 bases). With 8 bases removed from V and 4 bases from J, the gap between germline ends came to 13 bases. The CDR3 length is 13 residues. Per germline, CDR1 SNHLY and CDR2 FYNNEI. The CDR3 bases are TGTGCCAGCGGGGCGGGGAGATCAGATACGCAGTATTTT. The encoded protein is CASGAGRSDTQYF.